This TCR beta chain was observed in a study of T cell changes during pregnancy in multiple sclerosis (dated by TCRdb to between 2018 and 2021). For the wider study: The study examined how the T cell repertoire changed over the course of pregnancy in women with multiple sclerosis.

The library was obtained by the immunoSEQ multiplex PCR assay. Here the immuneACCESS table is served through TCRdb, limited to in-frame sequences with V and J called. Missing clones are a known gap in these copies; in checked studies unresolved V genes cover under half, and the rest lacks a known reason. The sample records roughly 100,000 clones, about 91% of which are singletons. The ten top clones hold 0.93% of the sample. About this clone itself: No antigen is known for it. No per-base quality is available; no much larger clone lies one base away.

For CDR1 and CDR2, the germline V gene lists MNHEY and SVGAGI. The V and J ends are trimmed by 4 bases and 3 bases, leaving 19 bases between them. Its CDR3 holds 16 amino acids, cysteine through phenylalanine. Only the CDR3 DNA is retained, 48 bases long and in frame from the first base. The sequence was obtained from a female donor with multiple sclerosis, enrolled in a pregnancy study. Recombination connected TRBV6-5 to TRBJ2-7; the D gene is possibly TRBD2, with 6 bases matching. The material was peripheral blood, obtained after pregnancy. The CDR3 reads CASSSTLEGRDYEQYF. DNA sequence: TGTGCCAGCAGTTCGACCCTGGAGGGCAGGGACTACGAGCAGTACTTC.